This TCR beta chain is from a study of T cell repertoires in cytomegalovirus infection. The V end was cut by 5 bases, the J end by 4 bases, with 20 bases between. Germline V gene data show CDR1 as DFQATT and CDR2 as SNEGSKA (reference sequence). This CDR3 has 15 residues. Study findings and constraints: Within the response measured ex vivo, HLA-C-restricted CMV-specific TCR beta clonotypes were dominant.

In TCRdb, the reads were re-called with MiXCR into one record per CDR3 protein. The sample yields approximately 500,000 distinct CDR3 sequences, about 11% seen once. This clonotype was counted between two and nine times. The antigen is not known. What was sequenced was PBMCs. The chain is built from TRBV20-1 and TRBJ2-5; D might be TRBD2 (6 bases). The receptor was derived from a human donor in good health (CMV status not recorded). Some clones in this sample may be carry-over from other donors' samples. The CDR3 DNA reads TGCAGTGCTGCCCCCCCCCTACCCGGGGGAGAGACCCAGTACTTC. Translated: CSAAPPLPGGETQYF.